The 24 T cell receptor beta chains below were found in one sample sequenced in a study of T cells in Graves' hyperthyroidism and ophthalmopathy. TCR beta CDR3 regions were amplified from RNA. The TCR CDR3 first-round RT-PCR relied on the HTBI primer set. MiXCR, run by TCRdb on the multiplex PCR reads, gives a single entry per CDR3 protein. The data contain about 480,000 distinct CDR3 sequences, 24% of them singletons. The sample was blood. The receptor source for this set is a woman in her twenties or thirties with Graves' ophthalmopathy.

This clonotype was detected ten times or more. This rearrangement joins TRBV5-6 to TRBJ2-5, with TRBD2 matching 10 bases. Germline CDR1 reads SGHDT; CDR2 reads YYEEEE. V gave up 3 bases and J gave up 3 bases; unmatched junction bases: 8. This CDR3 has 16 amino acids. CDR3 sequence (DNA): TGTGCCAGCAGCTGGGTCGGCAGCGGGGGGGAAGAGACCCAGTACTTC. Translating it yields CASSWVGSGGEETQYF. The full variable domain, its missing parts supplied by reference TRBV5-6 and TRBJ2-5, is DAGVTQSPTHLIKTRGQQVTLRCSPKSGHDTVSWYQQALGQGPQFIFQYYEEEERQRGNFPDRFSGHQFPNYSSELNVNALLLGDSALYLCASSWVGSGGEETQYFGPGTRLLVL.

A few counts support this clonotype. V usage is TRBV25-1 and J usage is TRBJ2-7; TRBD2 is a possible D gene (6 bases). Germline-derived CDR1 and CDR2 are MGHDK and SYGVNS. The CDR3 covers 16 residues. V was clipped by 4 bases and J by 3 bases, with 19 bases between them. This CDR3 is CASSAAPGTDFYEQYF. In nucleotides, the CDR3 is TGTGCCAGCAGTGCCGCCCCCGGGACTGATTTCTACGAGCAGTACTTC.

This clonotype has only a few counts. The J gene is TRBJ2-4, the V gene TRBV7-2; 11 bases agree with TRBD2. The CDR3 contains 15 residues. The V gene's germline CDR1 is SGHTA and CDR2 FQGNSA. The J segment lost 4 bases and the V segment lost 1 base, leaving 0 bases of the junction unmatched. DNA for the CDR3: TGTGCCAGCAGCTTAGGACTAGCGGGGAAAAACATTCAGTACTTC. As protein: CASSLGLAGKNIQYF.

This chain joins TRBV15 and TRBJ2-5, with D unresolved. CDR3 length: 14 amino acids. The germline V gene has CDR1 LNHNV and CDR2 YYDKDF (reference sequence). V was clipped by 1 base and J by 5 bases, with 11 bases between them. CDR3 loop: CATSRARPAETQYF. As DNA, the CDR3 is TGTGCCACCAGCAGAGCGCGACCGGCGGAGACCCAGTACTTC.

V gene TRBV27 combines with J gene TRBJ1-2; D gene uncertain. CDR3 length: 14 residues. V was cut by 4 bases and J by 4 bases, with 13 bases left in between. The germline CDR1 and CDR2 sequences are MNHEY and SMNVEV (reference sequence). The CDR3, as DNA: TGTGCCAGCAGTTCTCGGGTGGGTCGCTATGGCTACACCTTC. This encodes CASSSRVGRYGYTF.

This rearrangement joins TRBV10-3 to TRBJ2-7, with 10 bases that match TRBD1. The CDR3 runs to 14 residues. Trimming cost V 4 bases and J 5 bases; bases outside gene matches: 5. Germline CDR1 and CDR2: ENHRY and SYGVKD. The CDR3 region is CAISGRDRGDEQYF. The CDR3 coding sequence is TGTGCCATCAGTGGCCGGGACAGGGGAGACGAGCAGTACTTC.

This clonotype was counted at least ten times. The J gene is TRBJ2-7, the V gene TRBV5-1; D is uncertain. The V and J ends lost 0 bases and 4 bases respectively, with 8 bases between them. There are 13 residues in the CDR3. CDR1 and CDR2 (germline): SGHRS, YFSETQ. DNA of the CDR3: TGCGCCAGCAGCTTGGGCGTGGGTTACGAGCAGTACTTC. It codes for CASSLGVGYEQYF.

The chain recombines TRBV7-3 with TRBJ1-1; D is possibly TRBD1 (6 bases). CDR1 is SGHTA, CDR2 FQGTGA, per germline. The CDR3 extends over 13 amino acids. The ends were cut back, 5 bases at V and 5 bases at J, with 12 bases in the middle. This CDR3 reads CASSLNGQTEAFF. Here the CDR3 DNA reads TGTGCCAGCAGCCTAAACGGACAGACTGAAGCTTTCTTT.

This clonotype was found many times. Written as DNA, the CDR3 is TGTGCCATCAGACGGACGGGATACGAGCAGTACTTC. Translating gives CAIRRTGYEQYF. V and J are TRBV10-3 and TRBJ2-7; a weak D match, TRBD2 (5 bases). Per germline, CDR1 ENHRY and CDR2 SYGVKD. V lost 6 bases and J lost 4, with 10 bases in between. The CDR3 runs 12 residues.

The rearrangement joins TRBV12-3 or TRBV12-4 to TRBJ1-1; TRBD1 is a possible D gene (5 bases). Trimming left V 5 bases short and J 4 bases short, with 14 bases between. The CDR3 sequence is 14 residues long. The chain's CDR3 is CASSKTVASTEAFF. The CDR3 DNA is TGTGCCAGCAGTAAGACAGTCGCGAGCACTGAAGCTTTCTTT.

This clonotype was counted at least ten times. The chain couples TRBV7-2 to TRBJ2-5; no reliable D call. Germline CDR1 SGHTA, CDR2 FQGNSA. Trimming took off 1 base at V and 2 bases at J, with 8 bases between the two ends. The CDR3 covers 14 residues. The CDR3 DNA is TGTGCCAGCAGCTTAGAGGTGGGACAAGAGACCCAGTACTTC. Amino acids: CASSLEVGQETQYF.

This rearrangement joins TRBV7-6 to TRBJ2-7, with 8 bases identical to TRBD1. This CDR3 region has 14 residues. Germline CDR1 reads SGHVS; CDR2 reads FNYEAQ. With 3 bases clipped from V and 2 bases from J, the junction kept 3 bases outside the gene matches. CDR3: CASSLHRGAYEQYF. For the CDR3, the DNA is TGTGCCAGCAGCTTGCACAGGGGGGCCTACGAGCAGTACTTC.

This clonotype was counted many times. V usage is TRBV20-1 and J usage is TRBJ2-5; 13 bases match TRBD2. The CDR3 runs 14 residues. V trimming: 6 bases; J trimming: 4 bases; junction bases outside the gene matches: 5. Germline assignment: CDR1 DFQATT and CDR2 SNEGSKA (reference sequence). The CDR3 region is CSAELAGGPETQYF. CDR3 coding DNA: TGCAGTGCCGAACTAGCGGGGGGGCCAGAGACCCAGTACTTC.

This clonotype has at least ten counts. The chain uses TRBV11-1 and TRBJ2-2; 10 bases align to TRBD1. Germline-derived CDR1 and CDR2 are SGHAT and FQDESV (reference sequence). With V trimmed by 6 bases and J by 1 base, 8 bases remained unmatched. The CDR3 covers 17 residues. CDR3 sequence: CASSSDRGWMNTGELFF. The CDR3 DNA follows: TGTGCCAGCAGTTCGGACAGGGGGTGGATGAACACCGGGGAGCTGTTTTTT.

This clonotype was counted at least ten times. The rearrangement links TRBV6-2 or TRBV6-3 to TRBJ1-5, with TRBD1 as a possible D gene (5 bases). The germline CDR1 and CDR2 sequences are MNHEY and SVGEGT. The CDR3 length is 16 residues. The V end was cut by 6 bases, the J end by 0 bases, with 15 bases between. CDR3 loop: CASRQGGQYSNQPQHF. CDR3 nucleotide sequence: TGTGCCAGCAGGCAGGGAGGGCAGTATAGCAATCAGCCCCAGCATTTT.

This clonotype has ten or more counts. The V call is TRBV28, the J call TRBJ2-7; 10 bases map to TRBD2. The CDR3 runs 17 residues. Germline trimming cut 5 bases from V and 4 bases from J; bases unmatched to any gene: 14. Germline-derived CDR1 and CDR2 are MDHEN and SYDVKM. Written as DNA, the CDR3 is TGTGCCAGCAGTAGCTGGGACCTAGCGGGGGCTGGATACGAGCAGTACTTC. Protein product: CASSSWDLAGAGYEQYF.

As regards this clonotype: This may arise from a read error, as a much more abundant clone is one base away. The V call is TRBV20-1, the J call TRBJ1-1; D gene uncertain. CDR1 is DFQATT, CDR2 SNEGSKA, per germline (reference sequence). Between the trimmed V and J ends, which lost 3 bases and 5 bases, there was a span of 16 bases. The CDR3 consists of 14 residues. CDR3 in DNA: TGCAGTGCTAGCGCCATCTCGAGCCTTACTGAAGCTTTCTTT. It encodes CSASAISSLTEAFF.

This clonotype was picked up a small number of times. The V and J genes are TRBV4-1 and TRBJ2-5; a possible D gene is TRBD1 (5 bases). V lost 4 bases and J lost 2, with 11 bases in between. Germline assignment: CDR1 MGHRA and CDR2 YSYEKL. The CDR3 sequence is 14 residues long. The chain's CDR3 is CASSLDREQETQYF. The CDR3 nucleotides read TGCGCCAGCAGCCTCGACAGAGAACAAGAGACCCAGTACTTC.

In this sample, this clonotype turned up many times. The chain couples TRBV7-6 to TRBJ2-5; 9 nucleotides align to TRBD1. CDR1 and CDR2 from the germline V gene are SGHVS and FNYEAQ. The V segment lost 4 bases and the J segment 5 bases; nucleotides outside the gene matches: 5. The CDR3 contains 14 residues. The CDR3 region has the DNA TGTGCCAGCAGCTCACGGACAGGGGATGAGACCCAGTACTTC. This codes for CASSSRTGDETQYF.

There are many counts of this clonotype. The rearrangement uses TRBV27 and TRBJ1-1; no clear D. Germline CDR1 and CDR2: MNHEY and SMNVEV (reference sequence). The CDR3 covers 14 residues. The germline V and J ends were trimmed by 2 bases and 6 bases, with 13 bases remaining between them. CDR3 in amino acids: CASSLRRETAEAFF. As DNA, the CDR3 is TGTGCCAGCAGTTTACGGAGGGAGACCGCTGAAGCTTTCTTT.

This clonotype occurred many times. The chain combines TRBV6-5 with TRBJ2-7, with TRBD1 as a possible D gene (5 bases). Looked up from germline, CDR1 is MNHEY and CDR2 is SVGAGI. The V end was cut by 4 bases, the J end by 4 bases, with 11 bases between. The length of the CDR3 is 13 residues. CDR3 sequence (DNA): TGTGCCAGCAGTTCCCTAGGGGTTTACGAGCAGTACTTC. Translating gives CASSSLGVYEQYF.

The V gene is TRBV9, the J gene TRBJ1-2; D uncertain. Germline V lookup: CDR1 SGDLS, CDR2 YYNGEE. This CDR3 region has 15 residues. Between the trimmed V and J ends, which lost 0 bases and 8 bases, there was a span of 17 bases. The CDR3 reads CASSVGFGDVYGYTF. In nucleotides, the CDR3 is TGTGCCAGCAGCGTAGGATTTGGGGATGTCTACGGCTACACCTTC.

In this sample, this clonotype turned up many times. The CDR3 region is CASSQTTGRGYTF. The CDR3 DNA sequence: TGTGCCAGCAGCCAAACGACAGGGCGAGGCTACACCTTC. The chain couples TRBV16 to TRBJ1-2, with 7 bases fitting TRBD1. J lost 8 bases, V lost 2 bases, and 5 bases had no gene match. Germline V gene data show CDR1 as KGHSY and CDR2 as FQNENV. CDR3 length: 13 amino acids.

This clonotype appeared a few times. The CDR3 spells CASSGGQGAAFF. In DNA, the CDR3 is TGTGCCAGCAGTGGGGGACAGGGAGCAGCTTTCTTT. The V and J genes are TRBV7-3 and TRBJ1-1; the match to TRBD1 covers 9 bases. V lost 6 bases to trimming and J lost 10 bases; unmatched junction nucleotides: 6. This CDR3 has 12 residues. Germline loops: CDR1 SGHTA, CDR2 FQGTGA.